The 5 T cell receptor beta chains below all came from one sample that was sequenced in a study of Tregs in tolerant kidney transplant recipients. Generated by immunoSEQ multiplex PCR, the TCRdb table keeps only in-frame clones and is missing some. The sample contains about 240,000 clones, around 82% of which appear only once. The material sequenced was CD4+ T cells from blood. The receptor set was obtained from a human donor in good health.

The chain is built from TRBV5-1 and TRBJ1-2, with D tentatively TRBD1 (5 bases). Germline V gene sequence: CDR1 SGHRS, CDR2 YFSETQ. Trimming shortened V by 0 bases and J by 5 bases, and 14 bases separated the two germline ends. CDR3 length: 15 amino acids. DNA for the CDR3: TGCGCCAGCAGCTTGGGACAGCTCGAGGAATATGGCTACACCTTC. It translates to CASSLGQLEEYGYTF.

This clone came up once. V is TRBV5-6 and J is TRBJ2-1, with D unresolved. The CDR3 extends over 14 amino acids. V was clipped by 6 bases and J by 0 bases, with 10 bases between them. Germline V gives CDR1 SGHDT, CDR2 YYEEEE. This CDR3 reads CASMRPSSYNEQFF. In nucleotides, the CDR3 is TGTGCCAGCATGCGGCCTAGCTCCTACAATGAGCAGTTCTTC.

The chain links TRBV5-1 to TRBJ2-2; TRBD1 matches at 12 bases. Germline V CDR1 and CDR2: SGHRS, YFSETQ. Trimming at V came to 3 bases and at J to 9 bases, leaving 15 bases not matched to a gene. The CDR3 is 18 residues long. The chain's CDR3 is CASSSPGQGAEMSRELFF. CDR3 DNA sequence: TGCGCCAGCAGCTCTCCGGGACAGGGGGCGGAAATGAGCCGGGAGCTGTTTTTT. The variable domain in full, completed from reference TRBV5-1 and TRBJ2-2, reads KAGVTQTPRYLIKTRGQQVTLSCSPISGHRSVSWYQQTPGQGLQFLFEYFSETQRNKGNFPGRFSGRQFSNSRSEMNVSTLELGDSALYLCASSSPGQGAEMSRELFFGEGSRLTVL.

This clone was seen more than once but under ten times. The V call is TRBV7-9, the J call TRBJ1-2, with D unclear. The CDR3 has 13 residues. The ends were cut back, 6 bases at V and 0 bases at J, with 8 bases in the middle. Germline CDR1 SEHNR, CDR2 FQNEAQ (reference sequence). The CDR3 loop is CASSRNSNYGYTF. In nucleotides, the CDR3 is TGTGCCAGCAGTAGGAATTCTAACTATGGCTACACCTTC.

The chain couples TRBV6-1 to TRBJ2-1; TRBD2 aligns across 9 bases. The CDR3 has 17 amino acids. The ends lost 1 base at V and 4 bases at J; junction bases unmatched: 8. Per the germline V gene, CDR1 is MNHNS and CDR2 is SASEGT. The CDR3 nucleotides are TGTGCCAGCAGTGAAGGGTCCCTAGCGGGACCATACAATGAGCAGTTCTTC. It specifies CASSEGSLAGPYNEQFF.